This T cell receptor beta chain stems from a study of breast tumors, draining lymph nodes, adjacent tissues listed by TCRdb under 2016. Describing the broader study: Breast cancer patients provided tumor, adjacent nontumor tissue and axillary lymph nodes, and the study compared the TCR beta repertoires across these three sources. In human breast cancer, the study set out to evaluate how tumor, surrounding tissue and draining lymph node repertoires relate to one another and whether T cells may move between these sites. General study outcomes and caveats: The data were judged consistent with most tumor T cells deriving from the lymph node and then expanding within tumor tissue. Tumor and nontumor tissue repertoires were significantly more similar in luminal-like than in basal-like breast cancer. The study presented the conclusion that tumor T cells originate in lymph nodes as consistent with a hypothesis, not as something directly demonstrated. Tumor T-cell repertoires showed less diversity than lymph node repertoires and more diversity than nontumor tissue repertoires, and tumor T-cell repertoires showed preferential V and J gene usage.

Lymph node samples came from the axillary draining lymph nodes of breast cancer patients. The run used an Illumina HiSeq 2000. TCR beta chain libraries were generated through multiplex PCR amplification. High-throughput sequencing was used to analyze the amplified TCR beta chain products. The public sequencing data were trimmed at Q25 with fastp and processed into clonotypes with MiXCR by TCRdb, which kept only in-frame beta chains. Entries that share a CDR3 protein sequence are merged under the most common genes and DNA. In this sample the table shows over 200,000 distinct CDR3 sequences, less than 40% of which occur a single time. More than 1.3% of the sample belongs to the ten largest clones. Ends included, the CDR3 has 16 residues. The read is trimmed to its CDR3 DNA, 48 bases read in frame from base 1. Germline trimming amounts to 4 bases on V and 7 bases on J, with 11 as the count of junction bases outside the gene matches. CDR1 and CDR2 were assigned from the germline V gene (reference sequence) as LNHDA and SQIVND.

Comment on this clonotype: Its specific antigen is unknown. Likely a read error: the CDR3 ends without its conserved phenylalanine or tryptophan.

This clonotype was obtained from a female donor with breast cancer. Some clones in this sample may be carry-over from other donors' samples. Sequences were obtained from axillary lymph node tissue. The rearrangement combines TRBV19 with TRBJ2-1; a stretch of 9 junction bases matches TRBD1. The CDR3 is CASSTAWTGVKNEQFS. In nucleotides, the sequence is TGTGCCAGTAGTACCGCCTGGACAGGGGTAAAGAATGAGCAGTTCTCC.